These T cell receptor beta chains were read from a single sample in a study of blood T cell repertoires in COVID-19. The method was immunoSEQ multiplex PCR; TCRdb's version includes in-frame clones alone and lacks a portion of them. This table holds around 300,000 clones, more than 80% found once. The source material was peripheral blood. These receptors originate from a woman in her thirties with active or convalescent COVID-19. Each CDR3 is given with its conserved first and last residue. The D gene is left open where the match is weak. Only part of the rows carry a size: once, few, many, or a class if the clone is expanded.

TRBJ1-6 | NA | TRBV2 | NA | CASSEQGSDSPLHF | TGTGCCAGCAGTGAACAGGGAAGTGATTCACCCCTCCACTTT
TRBJ1-6 | few | TRBV27 | TRBD1 | CASSWDRGNSPLHF | TGTGCCAGCAGCTGGGACAGGGGGAATTCACCCCTCCACTTT
TRBJ1-4 | NA | TRBV5-6 | NA | CASSLGVVVLSTNEKLFF | TGTGCCAGCAGCTTGGGAGTCGTAGTCTTGAGCACTAATGAAAAACTGTTTTTT
TRBJ2-1 | NA | TRBV9 | NA | CASSVAGTSNNEQFF | TGTGCCAGCAGCGTCGCGGGGACTTCGAACAATGAGCAGTTCTTC
TRBJ1-1 | NA | TRBV9 | NA | CASSMEGGYTEAFF | TGTGCCAGCAGCATGGAGGGAGGGTACACTGAAGCTTTCTTT
TRBJ2-3 | once | TRBV4-3 | TRBD2 | CASSQDWRGFTDTQYF | TGCGCCAGCAGCCAAGACTGGCGGGGGTTCACAGATACGCAGTATTTT
TRBJ2-1 | once | TRBV9 | TRBD1 | CASSLRGTGGGEQFF | TGTGCCAGCAGCTTAAGGGGGACAGGGGGAGGTGAGCAGTTCTTC
TRBJ2-2 | once | TRBV5-1 | TRBD1 | CASSGRQGAGELFF | TGCGCCAGCAGCGGGAGACAGGGCGCCGGGGAGCTGTTTTTT
TRBJ2-4 | NA | TRBV7-2 | NA | CASSSQGRAAKNIQYF | TGTGCCAGCAGCTCACAGGGCCGAGCGGCCAAAAACATTCAGTACTTC
TRBJ2-7 | NA | TRBV9 | TRBD1 | CASSGQGEDEQYF | TGTGCCAGCTCCGGACAGGGAGAGGACGAGCAGTACTTC
TRBJ2-6 | NA | TRBV9 | TRBD1 | CASTRDRDSGANVLTF | TGTGCCAGCACCCGGGACAGGGATTCTGGGGCCAACGTCCTGACTTTC
TRBJ2-7 | NA | TRBV21-1 | NA | CASRPSAGGRPYEQYF | TGTGCCAGCAGGCCTTCGGCCGGGGGGCGCCCCTACGAGCAGTACTTC
TRBJ1-1 | NA | TRBV27 | NA | CASSLGGITEAFF | TGTGCCAGCAGCCTCGGAGGAATCACTGAAGCTTTCTTT
TRBJ2-3 | NA | TRBV19 | NA | CASTQSKTSTDTQYF | TGTGCCAGTACCCAGTCAAAGACTAGCACAGATACGCAGTATTTT
TRBJ1-6 | NA | TRBV4-3 | TRBD1 | CASSQDRGQYNSPLHF | TGCGCCAGCAGCCAAGATCGGGGACAGTATAATTCACCCCTCCACTTT
TRBJ2-1 | few | TRBV6-1 | TRBD2 | CASSEYSGEPNEQFF | TGTGCCAGCAGTGAATACAGCGGGGAACCAAATGAGCAGTTCTTC
TRBJ1-3 | NA | TRBV5-4 | TRBD1 | CASSPTGSSSGNTIYF | TGTGCCAGCAGCCCGACAGGGTCTAGCTCTGGAAACACCATATATTTT